This T cell receptor beta chain was identified in a study of shared clonotypes between healthy human individuals. Overall study results and limits: Relative to clonotypes present in all four donors, those not shared had lower generation probabilities. Even with large depth, rarefaction showed that sorted-subset sequencing was incomplete.

Profiling relied on immunoSEQ multiplex PCR, and the TCRdb table lists in-frame clones only, not all of them. The sample holds hundreds of thousands of clones, approximately 95% seen once. Only CD45RO-negative cells positively selected for CCR7 counted as naive CD8 cells, so terminally differentiated effector memory CD45RA+ cells were excluded. Germline V gene lookup returns CDR1 SGDLS and CDR2 YYNGEE. V gave up 0 bases and J gave up 0 bases; unmatched junction bases: 2. This CDR3 is 15 amino acids long. In this sample, this clone turned up once. The target antigen is unknown. The source material was naive CD8+ T cells sorted from blood. V and J are TRBV9 and TRBJ1-1, with TRBD1 matching 7 bases. The sequence derives from a woman in her twenties or thirties in good health. Here the CDR3 reads CASSVGDRVNTEAFF. DNA of the CDR3: TGTGCCAGCAGCGTAGGAGACAGGGTGAACACTGAAGCTTTCTTT.